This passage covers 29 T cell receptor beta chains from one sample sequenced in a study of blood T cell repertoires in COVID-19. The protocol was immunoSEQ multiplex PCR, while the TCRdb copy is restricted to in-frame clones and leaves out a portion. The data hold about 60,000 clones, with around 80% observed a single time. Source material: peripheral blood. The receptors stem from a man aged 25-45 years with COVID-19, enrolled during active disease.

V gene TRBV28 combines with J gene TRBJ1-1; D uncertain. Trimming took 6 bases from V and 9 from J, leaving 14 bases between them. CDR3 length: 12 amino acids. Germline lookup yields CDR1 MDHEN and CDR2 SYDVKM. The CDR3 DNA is TGTGCCAGCAGAGTTGCCGAACTTAAAGCTTTCTTT. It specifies CASRVAELKAFF. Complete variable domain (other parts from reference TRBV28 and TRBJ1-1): DVKVTQSSRYLVKRTGEKVFLECVQDMDHENMFWYRQDPGLGLRLIYFSYDVKMKEKGDIPEGYSVSREKKERFSLILESASTNQTSMYLCASRVAELKAFFGQGTRLTVV.

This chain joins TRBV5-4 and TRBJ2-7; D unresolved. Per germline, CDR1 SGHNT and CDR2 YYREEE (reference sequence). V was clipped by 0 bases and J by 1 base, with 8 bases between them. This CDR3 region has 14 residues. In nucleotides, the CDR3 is TGTGCCAGCAGCTTGGATCCCACATCCTACGAGCAGTACTTC. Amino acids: CASSLDPTSYEQYF.

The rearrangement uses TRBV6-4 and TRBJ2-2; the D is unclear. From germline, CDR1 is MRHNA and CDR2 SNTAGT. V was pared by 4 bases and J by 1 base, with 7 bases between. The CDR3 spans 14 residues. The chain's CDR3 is CASSVNGNTGELFF. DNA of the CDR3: TGTGCCAGCAGTGTAAACGGGAACACCGGGGAGCTGTTTTTT.

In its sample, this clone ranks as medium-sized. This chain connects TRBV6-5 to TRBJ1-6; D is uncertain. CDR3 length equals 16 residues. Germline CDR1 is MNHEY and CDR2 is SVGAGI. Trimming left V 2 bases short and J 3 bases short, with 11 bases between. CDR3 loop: CASSYLGGNYNSPLHF. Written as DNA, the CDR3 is TGTGCCAGCAGTTACCTTGGCGGAAACTATAATTCACCCCTCCACTTT.

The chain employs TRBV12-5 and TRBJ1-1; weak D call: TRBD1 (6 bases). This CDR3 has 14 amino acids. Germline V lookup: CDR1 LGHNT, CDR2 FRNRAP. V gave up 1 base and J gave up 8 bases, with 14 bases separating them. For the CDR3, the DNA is TGTGCTAGTGGTTTGGGATCACAGGGAACCGAAGCTTTCTTT. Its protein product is CASGLGSQGTEAFF.

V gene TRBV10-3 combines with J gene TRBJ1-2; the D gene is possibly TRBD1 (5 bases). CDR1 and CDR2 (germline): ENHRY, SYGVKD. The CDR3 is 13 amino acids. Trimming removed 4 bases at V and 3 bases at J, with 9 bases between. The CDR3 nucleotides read TGTGCCATCAGTGCCGCCAGGGACTATGGCTACACCTTC. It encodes CAISAARDYGYTF.

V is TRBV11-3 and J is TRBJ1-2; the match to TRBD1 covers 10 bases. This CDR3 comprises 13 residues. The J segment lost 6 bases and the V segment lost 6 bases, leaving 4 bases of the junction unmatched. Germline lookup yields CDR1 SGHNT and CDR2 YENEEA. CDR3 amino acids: CASSPGTGDGYTF. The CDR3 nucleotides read TGTGCCAGCAGTCCCGGGACAGGGGATGGCTACACCTTC.

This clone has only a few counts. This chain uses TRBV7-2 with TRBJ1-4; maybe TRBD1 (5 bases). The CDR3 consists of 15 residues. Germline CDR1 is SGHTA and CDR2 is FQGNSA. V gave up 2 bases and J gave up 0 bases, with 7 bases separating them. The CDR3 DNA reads TGTGCCAGCAGCTTACAGGGCTCAACTAATGAAAAACTGTTTTTT. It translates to CASSLQGSTNEKLFF.

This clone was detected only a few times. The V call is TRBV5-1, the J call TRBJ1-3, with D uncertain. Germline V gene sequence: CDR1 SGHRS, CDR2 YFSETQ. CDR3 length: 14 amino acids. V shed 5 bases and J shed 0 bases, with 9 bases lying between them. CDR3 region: CASRDTFSGNTIYF. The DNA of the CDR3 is TGCGCCAGCAGAGACACCTTCTCTGGAAACACCATATATTTT.

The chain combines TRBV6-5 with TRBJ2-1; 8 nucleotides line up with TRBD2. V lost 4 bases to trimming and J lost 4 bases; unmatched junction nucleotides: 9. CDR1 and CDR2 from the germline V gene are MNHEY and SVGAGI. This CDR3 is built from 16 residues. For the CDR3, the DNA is TGTGCCAGCAGTTCTCACGCGGGAGGTAGATACAATGAGCAGTTCTTC. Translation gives CASSSHAGGRYNEQFF.

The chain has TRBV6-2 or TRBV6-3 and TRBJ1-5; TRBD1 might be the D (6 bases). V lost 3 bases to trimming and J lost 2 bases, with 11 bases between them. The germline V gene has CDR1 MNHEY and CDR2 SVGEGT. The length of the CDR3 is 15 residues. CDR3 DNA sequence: TGTGCCAGCAGTTATGTTTCAGGGGGCAATCAGCCCCAGCATTTT. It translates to CASSYVSGGNQPQHF.

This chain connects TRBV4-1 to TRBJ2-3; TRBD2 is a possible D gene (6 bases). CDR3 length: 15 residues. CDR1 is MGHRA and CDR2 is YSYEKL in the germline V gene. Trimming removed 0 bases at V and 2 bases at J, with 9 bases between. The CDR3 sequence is CASSQERDFTDTQYF. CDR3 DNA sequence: TGCGCCAGCAGCCAAGAACGGGACTTCACAGATACGCAGTATTTT.

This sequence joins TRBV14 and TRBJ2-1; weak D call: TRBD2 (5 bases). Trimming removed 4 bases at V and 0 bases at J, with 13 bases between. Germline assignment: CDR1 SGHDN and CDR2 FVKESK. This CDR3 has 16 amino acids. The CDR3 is CASSREVGSSYNEQFF. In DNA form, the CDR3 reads TGTGCCAGCAGCCGTGAAGTGGGGAGCTCCTACAATGAGCAGTTCTTC. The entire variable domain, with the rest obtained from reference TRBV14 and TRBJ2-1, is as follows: EAGVTQFPSHSVIEKGQTVTLRCDPISGHDNLYWYRRVMGKEIKFLLHFVKESKQDESGMPNNRFLAERTGGTYSTLKVQPAELEDSGVYFCASSREVGSSYNEQFFGPGTRLTVL.

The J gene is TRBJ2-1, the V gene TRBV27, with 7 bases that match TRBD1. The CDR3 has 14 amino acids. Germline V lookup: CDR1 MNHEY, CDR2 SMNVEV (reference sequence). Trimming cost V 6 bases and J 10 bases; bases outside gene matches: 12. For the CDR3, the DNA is TGTGCCAGCAGCCGAAGAACACAGGGGTACGAGCAGTTCTTC. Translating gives CASSRRTQGYEQFF.

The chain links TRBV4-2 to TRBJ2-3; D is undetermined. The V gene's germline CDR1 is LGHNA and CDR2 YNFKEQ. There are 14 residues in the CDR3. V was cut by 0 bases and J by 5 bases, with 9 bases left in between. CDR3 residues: CASSQDGVKDTQYF. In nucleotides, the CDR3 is TGTGCCAGCAGCCAAGATGGAGTAAAAGATACGCAGTATTTT.

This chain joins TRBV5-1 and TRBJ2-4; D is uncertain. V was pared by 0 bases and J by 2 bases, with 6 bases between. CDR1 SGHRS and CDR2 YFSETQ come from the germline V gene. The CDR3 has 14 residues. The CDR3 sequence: CASSLDSPKNIQYF. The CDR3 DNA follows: TGCGCCAGCAGCTTGGATAGTCCCAAAAACATTCAGTACTTC.

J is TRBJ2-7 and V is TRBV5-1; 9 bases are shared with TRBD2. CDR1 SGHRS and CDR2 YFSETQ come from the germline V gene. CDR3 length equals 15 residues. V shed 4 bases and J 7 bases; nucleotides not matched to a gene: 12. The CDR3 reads CASSPTSSGAEEQYF. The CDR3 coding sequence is TGCGCCAGCAGCCCAACATCTAGCGGGGCGGAAGAGCAGTACTTC.

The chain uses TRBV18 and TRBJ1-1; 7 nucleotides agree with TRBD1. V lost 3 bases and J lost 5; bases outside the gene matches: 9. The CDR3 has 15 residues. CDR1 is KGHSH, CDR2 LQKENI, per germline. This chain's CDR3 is CASSPYVTRGTEAFF. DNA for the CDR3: TGTGCCAGCTCACCCTACGTAACCAGGGGGACTGAAGCTTTCTTT.

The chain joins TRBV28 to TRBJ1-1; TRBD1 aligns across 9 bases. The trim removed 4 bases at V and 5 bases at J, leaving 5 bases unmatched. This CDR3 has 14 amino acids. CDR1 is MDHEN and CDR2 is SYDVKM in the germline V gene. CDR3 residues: CASSYRGPGTEAFF. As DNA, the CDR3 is TGTGCCAGCAGTTACAGGGGGCCGGGGACTGAAGCTTTCTTT.

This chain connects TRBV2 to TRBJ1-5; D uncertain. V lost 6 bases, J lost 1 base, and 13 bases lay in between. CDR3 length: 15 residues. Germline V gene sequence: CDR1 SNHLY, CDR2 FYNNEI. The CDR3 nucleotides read TGTGCCAGCAGGATGGAGGTATGGAGCAATCAGCCCCAGCATTTT. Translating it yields CASRMEVWSNQPQHF.

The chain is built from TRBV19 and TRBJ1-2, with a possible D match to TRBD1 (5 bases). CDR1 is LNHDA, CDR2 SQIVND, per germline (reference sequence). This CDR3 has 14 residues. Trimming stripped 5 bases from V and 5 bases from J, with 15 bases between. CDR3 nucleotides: TGTGCCAGTAGTTGGCGGGGGAGTGATTATGGCTACACCTTC. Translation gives CASSWRGSDYGYTF.

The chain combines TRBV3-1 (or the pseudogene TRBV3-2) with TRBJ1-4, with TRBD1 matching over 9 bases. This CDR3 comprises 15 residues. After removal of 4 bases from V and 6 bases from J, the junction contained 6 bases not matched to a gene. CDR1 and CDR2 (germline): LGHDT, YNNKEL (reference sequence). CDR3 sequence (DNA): TGTGCCAGCAGCCGCAAGGGACAGGGCGATGAAAAACTGTTTTTT. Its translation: CASSRKGQGDEKLFF.

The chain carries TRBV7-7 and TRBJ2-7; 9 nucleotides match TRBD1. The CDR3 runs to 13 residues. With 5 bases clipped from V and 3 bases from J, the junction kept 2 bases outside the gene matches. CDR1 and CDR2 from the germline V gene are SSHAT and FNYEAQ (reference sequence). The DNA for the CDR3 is TGTGCCAGCAGCCCGGGACAGGGCTACGAGCAGTACTTC. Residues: CASSPGQGYEQYF.

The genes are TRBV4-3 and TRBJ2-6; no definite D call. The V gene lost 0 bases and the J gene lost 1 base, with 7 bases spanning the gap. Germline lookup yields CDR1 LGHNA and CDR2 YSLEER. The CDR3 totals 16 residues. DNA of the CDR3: TGCGCCAGCAGCCAAGATGAGCCGTCTGGGGCCAACGTCCTGACTTTC. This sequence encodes CASSQDEPSGANVLTF.

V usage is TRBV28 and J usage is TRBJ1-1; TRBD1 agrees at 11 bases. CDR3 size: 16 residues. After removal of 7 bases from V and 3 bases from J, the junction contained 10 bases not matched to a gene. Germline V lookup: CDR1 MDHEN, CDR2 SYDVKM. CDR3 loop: CASIFWGGQGDTEAFF. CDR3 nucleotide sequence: TGTGCCAGCATTTTTTGGGGGGGACAGGGGGACACTGAAGCTTTCTTT. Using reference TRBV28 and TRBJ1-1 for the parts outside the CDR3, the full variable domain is DVKVTQSSRYLVKRTGEKVFLECVQDMDHENMFWYRQDPGLGLRLIYFSYDVKMKEKGDIPEGYSVSREKKERFSLILESASTNQTSMYLCASIFWGGQGDTEAFFGQGTRLTVV.

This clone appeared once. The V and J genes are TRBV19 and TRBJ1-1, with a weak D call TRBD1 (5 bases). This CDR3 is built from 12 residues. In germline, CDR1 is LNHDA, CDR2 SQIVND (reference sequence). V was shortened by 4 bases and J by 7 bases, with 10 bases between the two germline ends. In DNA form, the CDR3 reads TGTGCCAGTAGTACAGGGTACGGTGAAGCTTTCTTT. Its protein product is CASSTGYGEAFF.

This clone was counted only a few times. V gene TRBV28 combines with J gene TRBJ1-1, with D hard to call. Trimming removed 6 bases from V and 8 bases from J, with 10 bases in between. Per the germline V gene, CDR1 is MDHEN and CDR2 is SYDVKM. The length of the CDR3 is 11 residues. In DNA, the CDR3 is TGTGCCAGCAGACTACTTACGGAAGCTTTCTTT. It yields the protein CASRLLTEAFF.

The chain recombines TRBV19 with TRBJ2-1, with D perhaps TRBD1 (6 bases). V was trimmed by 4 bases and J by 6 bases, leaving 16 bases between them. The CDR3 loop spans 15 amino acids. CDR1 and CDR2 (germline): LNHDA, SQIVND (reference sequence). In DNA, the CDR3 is TGTGCCAGTAGTACCCCAATGACAGGTTTCAATGAGCAGTTCTTC. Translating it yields CASSTPMTGFNEQFF.

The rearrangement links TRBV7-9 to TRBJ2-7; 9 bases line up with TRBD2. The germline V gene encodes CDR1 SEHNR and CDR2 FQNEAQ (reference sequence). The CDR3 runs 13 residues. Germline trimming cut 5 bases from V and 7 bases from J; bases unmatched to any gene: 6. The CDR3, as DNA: TGTGCCAGCAGCCCGACCCTAGCGGGGGAGCAGTACTTC. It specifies CASSPTLAGEQYF.